The 20 T cell receptor beta chains in this list originate from one sample, sequenced in a study of cytomegalovirus exposure and HLA in healthy donors. PCR involved 60 Vbeta and 13 Jbeta primers. Sequencing used immunoSEQ multiplex PCR; TCRdb keeps in-frame clones, though not all of them. The sample lists 90,000 to 110,000 clones; roughly three quarters were seen once. Sample: PBMCs. These TCRs come from a man aged 35 to 55 in good health and CMV-seronegative.

The rearrangement uses TRBV4-1 and TRBJ2-5; 14 bases fit TRBD2. Germline V CDR1 and CDR2: MGHRA, YSYEKL. The junction had 8 bases not matched to a gene; V was cut back by 1 base and J by 1 base. The CDR3 covers 19 residues. CDR3 sequence reads: CASSQGPGTSGSPQETQYF. Written as DNA, the CDR3 is TGCGCCAGCAGCCAAGGGCCCGGGACTAGCGGGAGCCCCCAAGAGACCCAGTACTTC.

The chain combines TRBV7-3 with TRBJ1-1; the match to TRBD1 covers 7 bases. The germline V gene has CDR1 SGHTA and CDR2 FQGTGA. V lost 5 bases to trimming and J lost 2 bases; unmatched junction nucleotides: 2. The CDR3 has 13 amino acids. CDR3 sequence (DNA): TGTGCCAGCAGCAGGGACAGTAACACTGAAGCTTTCTTT. Translating gives CASSRDSNTEAFF. The whole variable domain, filled in from reference TRBV7-3 and TRBJ1-1, reads GAGVSQTPSNKVTEKGKYVELRCDPISGHTALYWYRQSLGQGPEFLIYFQGTGAADDSGLPNDRFFAVRPEGSVSTLKIQRTERGDSAVYLCASSRDSNTEAFFGQGTRLTVV.

This clone came up a few times. The gene calls are TRBV27 and TRBJ1-5; no clear D gene. Germline CDR1 is MNHEY and CDR2 is SMNVEV (reference sequence). The V end was cut by 4 bases, the J end by 0 bases, with 10 bases between. The CDR3 contains 15 residues. DNA of the CDR3: TGTGCCAGCAGTTCCGTGGCCGTTAGCAATCAGCCCCAGCATTTT. Translation gives CASSSVAVSNQPQHF.

The J gene is TRBJ2-7, the V gene TRBV29-1; 8 nucleotides align to TRBD1. Per the germline V gene, CDR1 is SQVTM and CDR2 is ANQGSEA. Trimming took 5 bases from V and 1 from J; bases not matched to a gene: 7. This CDR3 has 14 residues. The CDR3, as DNA: TGCAGCGTTTCCGGGACAGGCGTTTCCTACGAGCAGTACTTC. Translation gives CSVSGTGVSYEQYF.

The CDR3 loop is CASSDWNRGGGYTF. CDR3 coding DNA: TGTGCCAGCAGTGACTGGAACAGGGGAGGTGGCTACACCTTC. The V call is TRBV6-4, the J call TRBJ1-2, with 7 bases that match TRBD1. Unmatched junction bases numbered 6, after V lost 1 base and J lost 7 bases. This CDR3 is 14 amino acids long. CDR1 and CDR2 (germline): MRHNA, SNTAGT.

The rearrangement uses TRBV4-1 and TRBJ2-1, with TRBD2 matching 10 bases. This CDR3 has 14 amino acids. The germline gives CDR1 MGHRA, CDR2 YSYEKL. V lost 6 bases, J lost 5 bases, and 4 bases stayed unmatched. The CDR3 DNA sequence: TGCGCCAGCAGTCTCAGCGGGGGGGACAATGAGCAGTTCTTC. It translates to CASSLSGGDNEQFF.

V gene TRBV7-8 combines with J gene TRBJ2-7; TRBD2 might be the D (5 bases). Germline loops: CDR1 SGHVS, CDR2 FQNEAQ. There are 12 residues in the CDR3. Trimming removed 6 bases from V and 4 bases from J, with 10 bases in between. The CDR3, as DNA: TGTGCCAGCAGTCCCGGACTTTACGAGCAGTACTTC. Translating it yields CASSPGLYEQYF. The variable domain in full, completed from reference TRBV7-8 and TRBJ2-7, reads GAGVSQSPRYKVAKRGQDVALRCDPISGHVSLFWYQQALGQGPEFLTYFQNEAQLDKSGLPSDRFFAERPEGSVSTLKIQRTQQEDSAVYLCASSPGLYEQYFGPGTRLTVT.

The chain combines TRBV6-1 with TRBJ1-3; tentative D call: TRBD1 (6 bases). This CDR3 is 12 amino acids long. Germline V gives CDR1 MNHNS, CDR2 SASEGT. Trimming removed 6 bases from V and 10 bases from J, with 13 bases in between. The CDR3 DNA reads as TGTGCCAGCAGCCCAACAGGGAGAACCATATATTTT. It is translated as CASSPTGRTIYF.

V and J are TRBV4-1 and TRBJ1-5, with D possibly being TRBD1 (6 bases). V was cut by 4 bases and J by 0 bases, with 13 bases left in between. This CDR3 has 16 residues. The germline CDR1 and CDR2 sequences are MGHRA and YSYEKL. CDR3 sequence reads: CASSRETGNSNQPQHF. CDR3 sequence (DNA): TGCGCCAGCAGCCGGGAGACAGGAAATAGCAATCAGCCCCAGCATTTT.

The chain has TRBV5-4 and TRBJ2-3, with 7 bases aligning to TRBD1. CDR1 is SGHNT, CDR2 YYREEE, per germline (reference sequence). V trimming: 4 bases; J trimming: 5 bases; junction bases outside the gene matches: 4. The CDR3 spans 13 residues. The CDR3 protein is CASSQDRLDTQYF. The CDR3 DNA is TGTGCCAGCAGCCAGGACAGGCTAGATACGCAGTATTTT. The full variable domain, completed using reference TRBV5-4 and TRBJ2-3, is ETGVTQSPTHLIKTRGQQVTLRCSSQSGHNTVSWYQQALGQGPQFIFQYYREEENGRGNFPPRFSGLQFPNYSSELNVNALELDDSALYLCASSQDRLDTQYFGPGTRLTVL.

V is TRBV5-1 and J is TRBJ1-2, with 7 bases matching TRBD1. This CDR3 region has 14 residues. CDR1 SGHRS and CDR2 YFSETQ come from the germline V gene. Unmatched junction bases numbered 7, after V lost 4 bases and J lost 4 bases. The CDR3 region has the DNA TGCGCCAGCAGCCTAGGGACAGTCACCTATGGCTACACCTTC. Protein product: CASSLGTVTYGYTF.

The chain is built from TRBV5-1 and TRBJ2-7; TRBD2 matches at 7 bases. This CDR3 region has 15 residues. Germline V CDR1 and CDR2: SGHRS, YFSETQ. J gave up 5 bases and V 0 bases, and 8 bases lay outside the gene matches. The CDR3 region is CASSLVGEGIDEQYF. The CDR3 region has the DNA TGCGCCAGCAGCTTGGTGGGGGAGGGTATCGACGAGCAGTACTTC.

The chain is built from TRBV20-1 and TRBJ1-1; D gene unclear. This CDR3 region has 11 residues. The germline V and J ends were trimmed by 6 bases and 8 bases, with 13 bases remaining between them. From germline, CDR1 is DFQATT and CDR2 SNEGSKA (reference sequence). The DNA for the CDR3 is TGCAGTGCCCTCGTCCGGAGCGAAGCTTTCTTT. Amino acids: CSALVRSEAFF.

This clone was counted a few times. V and J are TRBV5-4 and TRBJ1-2, with 10 nucleotides matching TRBD1. Germline lookup yields CDR1 SGHNT and CDR2 YYREEE (reference sequence). The V gene end was trimmed by 4 bases and the J gene end by 7 bases; junction bases not matched to a gene: 16. The CDR3 length is 17 residues. DNA for the CDR3: TGTGCCAGCAGCATGACGACAGGGGGCATAGTCAAAACTGGCTACACCTTC. Translating it yields CASSMTTGGIVKTGYTF. The whole variable domain, remainder taken from reference TRBV5-4 and TRBJ1-2, is ETGVTQSPTHLIKTRGQQVTLRCSSQSGHNTVSWYQQALGQGPQFIFQYYREEENGRGNFPPRFSGLQFPNYSSELNVNALELDDSALYLCASSMTTGGIVKTGYTFGSGTRLTVV.

The count of this clone is one. The chain links TRBV7-9 to TRBJ1-2; the D gene is possibly TRBD1 (5 bases). This CDR3 is 16 amino acids long. V shed 4 bases and J shed 2 bases, with 17 bases lying between them. Looked up from germline, CDR1 is SEHNR and CDR2 is FQNEAQ (reference sequence). The CDR3 coding sequence is TGTGCCAGCAGCTCATTTATGCGGGACGTGAACTATGGCTACACCTTC. Its protein is CASSSFMRDVNYGYTF.

As concerns this clone: Germline and junction disagree at one end, which may indicate a read error. This sequence joins TRBV6-6 and TRBJ2-1, with 12 bases aligning to TRBD1. CDR1 and CDR2 from the germline V gene are MNHNY and SVGAGI (reference sequence). CDR3 length equals 15 residues. In DNA form, the CDR3 reads TGTGCCAGCAGTTACACCGGGACAGGGGGCAATGGGCAGTTCTTC. Translating it yields CASSYTGTGGNGQFF.

V and J are TRBV7-8 and TRBJ2-7; D uncertain. The CDR3 sequence is 12 residues long. V was trimmed by 2 bases and J by 3 bases, leaving 5 bases between them. Germline V gene data show CDR1 as SGHVS and CDR2 as FQNEAQ. The CDR3 loop reads CASSLSGYEQYF. In nucleotides, the CDR3 is TGTGCCAGCAGCTTATCGGGCTACGAGCAGTACTTC.

This chain connects TRBV30 to TRBJ1-4, with TRBD1 matching over 7 bases. Germline CDR1 GTSNPN, CDR2 SVGIG (reference sequence). Trimming cost V 5 bases and J 0 bases; bases outside gene matches: 9. The CDR3 runs to 16 residues. DNA of the CDR3: TGTGCCTGGTCTCCCGGGACAGCCCCAACTAATGAAAAACTGTTTTTT. Amino acid sequence: CAWSPGTAPTNEKLFF.

The rearrangement uses TRBV19 and TRBJ2-2; D gene uncertain. In germline, CDR1 is LNHDA, CDR2 SQIVND (reference sequence). The length of the CDR3 is 12 residues. Trimming pared 5 bases from V and 6 bases from J, leaving 7 bases between. The CDR3 DNA reads as TGTGCCAGTAGTGTTTTCTCCGGGGAGCTGTTTTTT. It codes for CASSVFSGELFF.

V gene TRBV6-6 combines with J gene TRBJ1-5; 8 bases fit TRBD1. The CDR3 is 15 amino acids. The junction had 5 bases not matched to a gene; V was cut back by 0 bases and J by 7 bases. Germline V CDR1 and CDR2: MNHNY, SVGAGI (reference sequence). CDR3 DNA sequence: TGTGCCAGCAGTTACTCGACAGGGGAGCGCCAGCCCCAGCATTTT. It encodes CASSYSTGERQPQHF.